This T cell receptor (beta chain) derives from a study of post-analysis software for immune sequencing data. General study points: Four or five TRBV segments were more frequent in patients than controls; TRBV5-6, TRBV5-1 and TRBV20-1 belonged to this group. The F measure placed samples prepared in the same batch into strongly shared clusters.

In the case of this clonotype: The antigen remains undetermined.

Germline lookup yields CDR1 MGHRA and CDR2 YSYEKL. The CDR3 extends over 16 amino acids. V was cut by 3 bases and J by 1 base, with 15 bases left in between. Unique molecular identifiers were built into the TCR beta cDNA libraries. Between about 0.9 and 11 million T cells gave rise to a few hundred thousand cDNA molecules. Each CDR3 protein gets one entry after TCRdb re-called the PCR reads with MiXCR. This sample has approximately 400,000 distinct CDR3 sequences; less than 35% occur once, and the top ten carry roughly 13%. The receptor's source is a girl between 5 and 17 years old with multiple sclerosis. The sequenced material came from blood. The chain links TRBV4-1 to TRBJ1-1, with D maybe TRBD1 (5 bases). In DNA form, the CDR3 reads TGCGCCAGCAGCCAGGGTGGGGGGTTTAAGAACACTGAAGCTTTCTTT. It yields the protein CASSQGGGFKNTEAFF.